The rows below give T cell receptor beta chains drawn from one sample of a study of blood T cell repertoires in COVID-19. The protocol was immunoSEQ multiplex PCR, while the TCRdb copy is restricted to in-frame clones and leaves out a portion. Altogether about 150,000 clones are present, around 78% being singletons, with the ten largest covering roughly 1.5%. Sequenced material: peripheral blood. The receptors originated from an elderly man with acute or convalescent COVID-19. The CDR3 runs from the conserved cysteine through the conserved F or W. D genes are given only for firm matches. Size is omitted from some rows. Given values are once, few, many or a class for expanded clones.

>TRBD2|TRBJ2-5|TRBV7-2|NA
TGTGCCAGCAGCTCTCCGGGACTAGCGAGCCGAGAGACCCAGTACTTC
CASSSPGLASRETQYF
>TRBD2|TRBJ2-2|TRBV3-1/TRBV3-2|NA
TGTGCCAGCAGCCTCTCCCCAGCGGGGGGGCTTGGGACCGGGGAGCTGTTTTTT
CASSLSPAGGLGTGELFF
>TRBD1|TRBJ2-2|TRBV6-5|NA
TGTGCCAGCAGCAGGGACAGGGACACCGGGGAGCTGTTTTTT
CASSRDRDTGELFF
>NA|TRBJ1-6|TRBV6-5|NA
TGTGCCAGCAGGACGGGGACACCGGCCTCACCCCTCCACTTT
CASRTGTPASPLHF
>NA|TRBJ2-7|TRBV12-2|NA
NA
CASRLLKWGAGTGYEQYF
>TRBD1|TRBJ1-4|TRBV5-1|NA
TGCGCCAGCAGCAGCCGGACAGGGGGGAATGAAAAACTGTTTTTT
CASSSRTGGNEKLFF
>TRBD1|TRBJ1-2|TRBV5-1|NA
TGCGCCAGCAGCTCTCAGGGGGCCGGCTACACCTTC
CASSSQGAGYTF
>NA|TRBJ1-4|TRBV7-9|NA
TGTGCCAGCAGCTTAGAAGGGGCCGGAAGGAGACTGTTTTTT
CASSLEGAGRRLFF
>NA|TRBJ2-1|TRBV18|once
TGTGCCAGCTCACCCCACGTAGAGGATGAGCAGTTCTTC
CASSPHVEDEQFF
>NA|TRBJ1-2|TRBV7-2|NA
TGTGCCAGCAGCTTAGACAGTTCCTATGGCTACACCTTC
CASSLDSSYGYTF
>TRBD2|TRBJ2-3|TRBV30|NA
TGTGCTGTGGGGGGGGGAAGCACAGATACGCAGTATTTT
CAVGGGSTDTQYF
>NA|TRBJ2-1|TRBV5-1|NA
TGCGCCAGCAGCTTGGTGGAGCTCGGTGAGCAGTTCTTC
CASSLVELGEQFF
>NA|TRBJ1-2|TRBV2|NA
TGTGCCAGCAGGAGGGACACCTCCACAGGGACCTTC
CASRRDTSTGTF
>TRBD2|TRBJ2-3|TRBV5-1|NA
TGCGCCAGCAGCTTCTGGAGTAGCGGGGGGCCACACTCTAGCACAGATACGCAGTATTTT
CASSFWSSGGPHSSTDTQYF
>NA|TRBJ2-7|TRBV5-1|few
TGCGCCAGCAGCTTCGACTTTTCCTACGAGCAGTACTTC
CASSFDFSYEQYF
>TRBD2|TRBJ2-5|TRBV10-3|once
TGTGCCATCAGTGTCGGGACTAGCGGGGGTTACGAGACCCAGTACTTC
CAISVGTSGGYETQYF
>NA|TRBJ1-6|TRBV6-5|NA
TGTGCCAGCAGCAGGGATTATAATTCACCCCTCCACTTT
CASSRDYNSPLHF
>TRBD1|TRBJ2-7|TRBV5-1|NA
TGCGCCAGCAGCTTGGTCGGACAGGGACACGAGCAGTACTTC
CASSLVGQGHEQYF
>TRBD2|TRBJ2-1|TRBV7-2|NA
TGTGCCAGCAGCTACCCCTGGGCGGGGGGCTATGAGCAGTTCTTC
CASSYPWAGGYEQFF
>NA|TRBJ2-5|TRBV6-5|NA
TGTGCCAGCAGTTACTCGACCGGGGGAAAGACCCAGTACTTC
CASSYSTGGKTQYF
>NA|TRBJ1-4|TRBV21-1|NA
TGTGCCAGCAGCAAAGGGGCTCCCTGTGAAAAACTGTTTTTT
CASSKGAPCEKLFF
>NA|TRBJ1-5|TRBV4-1|NA
TGCGCCAGCAGCCATCACAATCAGCCCCAGCATTTT
CASSHHNQPQHF